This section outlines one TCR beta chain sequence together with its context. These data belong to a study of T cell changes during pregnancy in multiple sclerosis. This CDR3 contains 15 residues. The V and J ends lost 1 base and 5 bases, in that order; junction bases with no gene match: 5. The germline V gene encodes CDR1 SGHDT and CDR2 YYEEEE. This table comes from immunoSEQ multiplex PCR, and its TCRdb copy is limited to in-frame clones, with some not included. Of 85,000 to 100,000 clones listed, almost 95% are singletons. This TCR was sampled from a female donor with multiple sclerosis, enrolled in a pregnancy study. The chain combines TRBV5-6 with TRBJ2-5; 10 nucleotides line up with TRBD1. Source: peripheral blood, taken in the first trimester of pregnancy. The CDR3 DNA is TGTGCCAGCAGCTTGTGGACAGGGGGATCTGAGACCCAGTACTTC. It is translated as CASSLWTGGSETQYF.